These T cell receptor beta chains were read from a single sample in a study of CXCR3-negative and CXCR3-positive naive CD8 T cells. For each CDR3 protein, TCRdb gives one entry from its re-call of the 5' RACE reads, without DNA. Reported are over 100,000 distinct CDR3 sequences; the ten largest clones contain about 0.35%. Sequenced input: naive CXCR3+ CD8+ T cells from blood. These receptors were obtained from a human donor in good health. Some clones in this sample may be carry-over from other donors' samples. Each CDR3 is given with its conserved first and last residue.

j_call: TRBJ2-1; v_call: TRBV7-9; cdr3_aa: CASSVGPGTRNNEQFF
j_call: TRBJ2-7; v_call: TRBV5-1; cdr3_aa: CASSLTSGGVYEQYF
j_call: TRBJ1-1; v_call: TRBV2; cdr3_aa: CAVTRDRGRPTEAFF
j_call: TRBJ2-7; v_call: TRBV5-1; cdr3_aa: CASSLDSDSRTYEQYF
j_call: TRBJ1-1; v_call: TRBV12-3/TRBV12-4; cdr3_aa: CASSVTTGGSEAFF
j_call: TRBJ2-7; v_call: TRBV27; cdr3_aa: CASSLGQVYEQYF
j_call: TRBJ2-3; v_call: TRBV18; cdr3_aa: CASSPVVTDTQYF
j_call: TRBJ1-1; v_call: TRBV12-3/TRBV12-4; cdr3_aa: CASSLRHPDTEAFF
j_call: TRBJ2-2; v_call: TRBV20-1; cdr3_aa: CSAHRRGELFF
j_call: TRBJ2-2; v_call: TRBV5-1; cdr3_aa: CASSLATGTYTGELFF
j_call: TRBJ2-3; v_call: TRBV19; cdr3_aa: CASSIWSSPDTQYF
j_call: TRBJ2-7; v_call: TRBV20-1; cdr3_aa: CSARVIGGQTYEQYF
j_call: TRBJ1-1; v_call: TRBV29-1; cdr3_aa: CSGEGNTEAFF
j_call: TRBJ1-1; v_call: TRBV6-6; cdr3_aa: CASSYSEEGATEAFF
j_call: TRBJ2-1; v_call: TRBV15; cdr3_aa: CATSPTSGTYNEQFF
j_call: TRBJ2-7; v_call: TRBV12-3/TRBV12-4; cdr3_aa: CASTWTGFYEQYF
j_call: TRBJ2-2; v_call: TRBV6-5; cdr3_aa: CASSYLPGGTGELFF
j_call: TRBJ1-5; v_call: TRBV21-1; cdr3_aa: CASSKVVLNQPQHF
j_call: TRBJ2-7; v_call: TRBV19; cdr3_aa: CASTMTLAGDYEQYF
j_call: TRBJ2-5; v_call: TRBV5-6; cdr3_aa: CASSFLTGTGTPQGTQYF
j_call: TRBJ2-7; v_call: TRBV29-1; cdr3_aa: CSVLTASYEQYF
j_call: TRBJ2-3; v_call: TRBV28; cdr3_aa: CASSPTGQSSTDTQYF
j_call: TRBJ2-1; v_call: TRBV28; cdr3_aa: CASSLTSNYNEQFF
j_call: TRBJ1-1; v_call: TRBV6-2/TRBV6-3; cdr3_aa: CASSFVRRDTEAFF
j_call: TRBJ2-7; v_call: TRBV5-1; cdr3_aa: CASSYDGIEEEQYF
j_call: TRBJ2-2; v_call: TRBV4-3; cdr3_aa: CASSQALGLGTGELFF
j_call: TRBJ2-1; v_call: TRBV2; cdr3_aa: CASSEPVGSDNEQFF
j_call: TRBJ2-7; v_call: TRBV29-1; cdr3_aa: CSVGGGPGLGDDEQYF
j_call: TRBJ2-1; v_call: TRBV7-8; cdr3_aa: CASSPVAGVSDEQFF
j_call: TRBJ2-6; v_call: TRBV28; cdr3_aa: CASSYYRTSGSTGANVLTF
j_call: TRBJ1-2; v_call: TRBV27; cdr3_aa: CASSLPPPGFYGYTF
j_call: TRBJ2-2; v_call: TRBV28; cdr3_aa: CASSDLAGAAGTGELFF
j_call: TRBJ2-7; v_call: TRBV27; cdr3_aa: CASSATTGYEQYF
j_call: TRBJ2-1; v_call: TRBV14; cdr3_aa: CASSQDPPSSYNEQFF
j_call: TRBJ2-1; v_call: TRBV7-3; cdr3_aa: CASSELASWYNEQFF
j_call: TRBJ2-1; v_call: TRBV3-1; cdr3_aa: CASSQAPTSGVPYNEQFF
j_call: TRBJ2-3; v_call: TRBV7-6; cdr3_aa: CASSLGPRQYF
j_call: TRBJ2-7; v_call: TRBV29-1; cdr3_aa: CSVDMADSYEQYF
j_call: TRBJ1-1; v_call: TRBV7-9; cdr3_aa: CASSTRNNGMNTEAFF
j_call: TRBJ2-7; v_call: TRBV7-9; cdr3_aa: CASSLDLAGNSYEQYF
j_call: TRBJ1-6; v_call: TRBV21-1; cdr3_aa: CASSKVGGAINSPLHF
j_call: TRBJ2-7; v_call: TRBV6-2/TRBV6-3; cdr3_aa: CASSYQREYYEQYF
j_call: TRBJ2-1; v_call: TRBV5-1; cdr3_aa: CASSLHSQDEQFF
j_call: TRBJ2-7; v_call: TRBV7-8; cdr3_aa: CASSSRGLRRAPYEQYF
j_call: TRBJ2-7; v_call: TRBV12-3/TRBV12-4; cdr3_aa: CASSATGVVYEQYF
j_call: TRBJ1-2; v_call: TRBV12-3/TRBV12-4; cdr3_aa: CASSLASTVGYGYTF
j_call: TRBJ2-5; v_call: TRBV29-1; cdr3_aa: CSVAPSQTSGYGETQYF
j_call: TRBJ2-7; v_call: TRBV7-9; cdr3_aa: CASSLGDDSINYEQYF
j_call: TRBJ1-5; v_call: TRBV7-9; cdr3_aa: CASSLIGVEPQHF
j_call: TRBJ2-7; v_call: TRBV4-1; cdr3_aa: CASSQGQGAWEQYF
j_call: TRBJ2-1; v_call: TRBV23-1; cdr3_aa: CASSQTRFYDEQFF
j_call: TRBJ2-1; v_call: TRBV28; cdr3_aa: CASSPRGGNEQFF
j_call: TRBJ2-7; v_call: TRBV28; cdr3_aa: CASSRGTSQYF